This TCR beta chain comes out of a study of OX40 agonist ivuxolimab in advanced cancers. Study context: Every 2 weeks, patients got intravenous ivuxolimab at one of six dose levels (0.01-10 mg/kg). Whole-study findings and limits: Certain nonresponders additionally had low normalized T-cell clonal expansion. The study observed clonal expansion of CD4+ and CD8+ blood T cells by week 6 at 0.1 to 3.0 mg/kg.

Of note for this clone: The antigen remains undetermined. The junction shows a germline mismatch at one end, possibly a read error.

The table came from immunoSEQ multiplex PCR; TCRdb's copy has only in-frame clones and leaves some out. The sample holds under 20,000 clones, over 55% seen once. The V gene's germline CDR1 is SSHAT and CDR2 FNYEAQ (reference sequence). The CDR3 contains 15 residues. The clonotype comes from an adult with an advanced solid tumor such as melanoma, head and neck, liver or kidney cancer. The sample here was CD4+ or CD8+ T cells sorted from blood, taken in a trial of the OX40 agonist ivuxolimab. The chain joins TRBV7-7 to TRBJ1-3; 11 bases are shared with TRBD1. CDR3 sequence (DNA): TGTGCTAGCAGCTTGGACAGGGGGCTTGGAAACACCATATATTTT. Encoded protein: CASSLDRGLGNTIYF.